The entry that follows covers one TCR beta chain sequence. Its specificity is unknown. Through a sample-barcoded 5' primer and a J-beta primer mix, a second PCR was run for roughly 6 to 12 cycles. TCRdb reanalysed the 5' RACE reads using MiXCR and keeps one entry per CDR3 protein. This table has roughly 720,000 distinct CDR3 sequences, around half appearing once. This sample is part of a study of blood T cells in healthy people across ages. CDR1 and CDR2 from the germline V gene are ENHRY and SYGVKD. Trimming removed 4 bases at V and 8 bases at J, with 14 bases between. This CDR3 contains 14 residues. Study results and caveats: Researchers judged that diversity estimates from one million T cells fell short of true values. Fewer expanded clones and more diversity marked long-lived versus aged donors.

This TCR was sampled from a man aged 80 or over in good health. V is TRBV10-3 and J is TRBJ1-4, with a tentative D call TRBD1 (6 bases). What was sequenced was blood. CDR3 nucleotide sequence: TGTGCCATCAGTGCGGGGGCGCCGGGGGAAAAACTGTTTTTT. Translation: CAISAGAPGEKLFF.